The source of this T cell receptor beta chain is a study of blood T cell repertoires in COVID-19. Study at large: Sites across the United States, Italy and Spain contributed samples from acute and convalescent COVID-19. From T cells, B-cell-depleted T cells, or PBMCs came the material, which was cDNA or gDNA.

Germline CDR1 MNHNS, CDR2 SASEGT. The J segment lost 5 bases and the V segment lost 4 bases, leaving 8 bases of the junction unmatched. The CDR3 has 16 residues. In the original workflow: By means of reference gene primer amplification, nucleated cell counts were estimated. This table comes from immunoSEQ multiplex PCR, and its TCRdb copy is limited to in-frame clones, with some not included. The V and J calls and clone size are taken from that table; D and trimming were inferred from the DNA. Of about 58,000 clones in the sample, approximately 86% are singletons; the top ten hold more than 6%. This TCR came from a human donor with active COVID-19. The donor label of this sample is uncertain. Sequencing was carried out using peripheral blood. The chain combines TRBV6-1 with TRBJ1-4, with TRBD1 identical over 9 bases. Here the CDR3 reads CASSADRGLWNEKLFF. The CDR3 region has the DNA TGTGCCAGCAGTGCGGACAGGGGCCTATGGAATGAAAAACTGTTTTTT.